The clone carrying this T cell receptor (beta chain) was observed a few times. The antigen is undetermined. This sample is part of a study of beta chain features in type 1 diabetes. Study-wide results and caveats: Because the template was cDNA, high-expressing cells might be over-represented. Here, the possible influence of HLA type (on TCRB rearrangement) remained unresolved. Type 1 diabetes patients had TCRB CDR3s that were shorter (moderately but significantly so) in all four CD4+ subsets. Lower insertion and higher deletion counts appeared at VDJ junctions in type 1 diabetes patients.

The trim removed 4 bases at V and 4 bases at J, leaving 4 bases unmatched. Germline lookup yields CDR1 SQVTM and CDR2 ANQGSEA. The CDR3 contains 13 residues. Expressed TCRB transcripts got sequenced, as all isolated RNA was reverse transcribed. Data came from immunoSEQ multiplex PCR; TCRdb stores just in-frame clones and leaves some out. The sample comprises some 44,000 clones, roughly 50% of which are singletons, and over 0.2% rests with the top ten. V is TRBV29-1 and J is TRBJ2-1, with TRBD1 identical over 7 bases. This TCR derives from a woman in her 30s in good health. Sequenced sample: stem cell memory CD4+ T cells from blood. The CDR3 region has the DNA TGCAGCGTTGGCTCGGGACAGTACAATGAGCAGTTCTTC. This encodes CSVGSGQYNEQFF.